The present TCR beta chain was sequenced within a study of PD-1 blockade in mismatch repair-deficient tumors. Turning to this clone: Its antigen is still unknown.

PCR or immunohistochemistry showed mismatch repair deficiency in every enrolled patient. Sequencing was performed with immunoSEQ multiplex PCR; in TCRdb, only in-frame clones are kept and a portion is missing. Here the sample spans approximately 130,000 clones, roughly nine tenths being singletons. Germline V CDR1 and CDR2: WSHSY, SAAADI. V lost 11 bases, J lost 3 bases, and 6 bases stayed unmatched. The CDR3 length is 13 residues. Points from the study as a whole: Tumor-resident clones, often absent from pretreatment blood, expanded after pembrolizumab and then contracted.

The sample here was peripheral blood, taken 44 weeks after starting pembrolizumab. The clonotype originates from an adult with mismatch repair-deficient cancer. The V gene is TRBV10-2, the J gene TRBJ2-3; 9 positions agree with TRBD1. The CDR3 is CALGQGWTDTQYF. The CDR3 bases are TGCGCCTTGGGACAGGGTTGGACAGATACGCAGTATTTT.